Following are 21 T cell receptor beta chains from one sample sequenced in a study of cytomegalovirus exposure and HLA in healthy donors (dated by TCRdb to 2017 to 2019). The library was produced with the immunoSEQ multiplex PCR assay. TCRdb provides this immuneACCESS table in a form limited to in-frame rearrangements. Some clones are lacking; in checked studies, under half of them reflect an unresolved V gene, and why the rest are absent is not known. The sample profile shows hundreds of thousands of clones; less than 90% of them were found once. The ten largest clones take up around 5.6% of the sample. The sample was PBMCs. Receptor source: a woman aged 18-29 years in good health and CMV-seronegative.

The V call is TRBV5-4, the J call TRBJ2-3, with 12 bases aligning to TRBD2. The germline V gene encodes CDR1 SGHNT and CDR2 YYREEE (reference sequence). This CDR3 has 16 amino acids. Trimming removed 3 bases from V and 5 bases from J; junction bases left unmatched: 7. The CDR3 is CASSSPLAGGLDTQYF. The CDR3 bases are TGTGCCAGCAGCTCTCCCCTAGCGGGGGGGCTAGATACGCAGTATTTT.

In DNA form, the CDR3 reads TGTGCCAGCAGCGCCCGGACTAGCGGTTACACAGATACGCAGTATTTT. Protein sequence: CASSARTSGYTDTQYF. The chain is built from TRBV13 and TRBJ2-3; 10 bases are shared with TRBD2. Trimming took 5 bases from V and 2 from J; bases not matched to a gene: 7. CDR1 is PRHDT, CDR2 FYEKMQ, per germline (reference sequence). The CDR3 sequence is 16 residues long.

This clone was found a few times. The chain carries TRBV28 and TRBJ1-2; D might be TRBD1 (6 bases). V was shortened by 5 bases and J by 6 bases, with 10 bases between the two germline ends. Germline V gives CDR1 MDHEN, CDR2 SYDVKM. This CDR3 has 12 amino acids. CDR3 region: CASSTRDNGYTF. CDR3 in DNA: TGTGCCAGCAGTACTCGGGACAATGGCTACACCTTC.

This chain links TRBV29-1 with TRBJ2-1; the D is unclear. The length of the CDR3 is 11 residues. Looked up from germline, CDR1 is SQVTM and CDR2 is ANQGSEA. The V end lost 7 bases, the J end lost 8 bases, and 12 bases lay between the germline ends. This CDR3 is CSAETSYEQFF. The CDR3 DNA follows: TGCAGCGCCGAAACCTCTTATGAGCAGTTCTTC.

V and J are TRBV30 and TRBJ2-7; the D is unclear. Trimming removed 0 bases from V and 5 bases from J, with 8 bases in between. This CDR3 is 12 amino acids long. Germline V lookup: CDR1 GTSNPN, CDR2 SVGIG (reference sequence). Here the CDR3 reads CAWSVGSHEQYF. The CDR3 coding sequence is TGTGCCTGGAGTGTAGGCAGCCACGAGCAGTACTTC.

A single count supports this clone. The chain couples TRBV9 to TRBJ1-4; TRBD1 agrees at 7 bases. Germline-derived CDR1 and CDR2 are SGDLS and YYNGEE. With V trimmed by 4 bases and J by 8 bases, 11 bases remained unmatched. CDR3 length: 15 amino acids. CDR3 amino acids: CASSYRQGPGEKLFF. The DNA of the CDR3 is TGTGCCAGCAGCTATAGACAGGGTCCGGGGGAAAAACTGTTTTTT.

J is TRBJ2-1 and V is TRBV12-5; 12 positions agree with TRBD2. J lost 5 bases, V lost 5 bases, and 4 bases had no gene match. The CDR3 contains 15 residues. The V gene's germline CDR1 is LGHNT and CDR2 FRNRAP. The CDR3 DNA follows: TGTGCTAGTGGTCGGGGGACTAGCGGGCACAATGAGCAGTTCTTC. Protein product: CASGRGTSGHNEQFF.

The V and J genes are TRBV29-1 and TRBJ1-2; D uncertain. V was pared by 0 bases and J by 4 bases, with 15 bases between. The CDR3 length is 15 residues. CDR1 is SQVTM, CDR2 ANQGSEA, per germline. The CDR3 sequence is CSVEDHGVKSYGYTF. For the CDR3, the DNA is TGCAGCGTTGAAGATCATGGGGTGAAGAGCTATGGCTACACCTTC.

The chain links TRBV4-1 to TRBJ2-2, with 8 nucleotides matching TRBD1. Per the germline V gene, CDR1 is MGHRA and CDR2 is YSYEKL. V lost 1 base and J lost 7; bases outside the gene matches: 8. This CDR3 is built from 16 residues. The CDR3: CASSQGGRGPFGELFF. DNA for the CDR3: TGCGCCAGCAGCCAAGGGGGCAGGGGGCCTTTCGGGGAGCTGTTTTTT.

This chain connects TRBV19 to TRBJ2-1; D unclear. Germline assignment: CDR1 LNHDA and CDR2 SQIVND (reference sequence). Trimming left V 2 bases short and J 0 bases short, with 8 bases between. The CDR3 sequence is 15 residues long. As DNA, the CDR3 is TGTGCCAGTAGTATATCCCGGAGCTCCTACAATGAGCAGTTCTTC. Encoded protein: CASSISRSSYNEQFF.

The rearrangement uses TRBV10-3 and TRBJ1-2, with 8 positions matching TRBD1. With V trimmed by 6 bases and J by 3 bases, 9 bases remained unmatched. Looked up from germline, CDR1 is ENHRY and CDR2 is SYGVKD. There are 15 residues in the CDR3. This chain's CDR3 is CAISRQGLGDYGYTF. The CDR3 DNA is TGTGCCATCAGCAGACAGGGGTTAGGGGACTATGGCTACACCTTC.

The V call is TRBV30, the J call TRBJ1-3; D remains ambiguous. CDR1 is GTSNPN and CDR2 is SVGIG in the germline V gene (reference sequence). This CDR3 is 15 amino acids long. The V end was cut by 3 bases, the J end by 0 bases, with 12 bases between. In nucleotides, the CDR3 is TGTGCCTGGAGGCGACTGCCCATCTCTGGAAACACCATATATTTT. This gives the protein CAWRRLPISGNTIYF.

CDR3 sequence (DNA): TGTGCCAGCAGCCAAGATAACGCTTTCCCGGGGAAACAGTTCTTC. Translation: CASSQDNAFPGKQFF. This sequence joins TRBV4-2 and TRBJ2-1; tentative D call: TRBD2 (5 bases). V shed 0 bases and J shed 13 bases, with 19 bases lying between them. The CDR3 totals 15 residues. CDR1 and CDR2 from the germline V gene are LGHNA and YNFKEQ.

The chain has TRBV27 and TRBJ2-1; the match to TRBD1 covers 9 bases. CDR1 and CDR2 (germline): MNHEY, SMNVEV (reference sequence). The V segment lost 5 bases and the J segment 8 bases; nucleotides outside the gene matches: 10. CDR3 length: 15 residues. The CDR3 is CASSPTWTGVHEQFF. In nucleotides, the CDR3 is TGTGCCAGCAGTCCAACCTGGACAGGGGTACATGAGCAGTTCTTC.

The CDR3 is CASSAGLAGAYEQFF. The DNA for the CDR3 is TGTGCCAGCAGCGCGGGACTAGCGGGGGCCTATGAGCAGTTCTTC. The rearrangement uses TRBV9 and TRBJ2-1; 14 bases align to TRBD2. CDR1 SGDLS and CDR2 YYNGEE come from the germline V gene. The CDR3 totals 15 residues. Trimming cost V 3 bases and J 8 bases; bases outside gene matches: 4.

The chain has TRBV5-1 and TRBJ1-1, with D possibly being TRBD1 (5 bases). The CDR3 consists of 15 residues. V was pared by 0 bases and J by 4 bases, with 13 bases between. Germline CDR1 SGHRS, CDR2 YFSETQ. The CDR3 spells CASSLGTRVGTEAFF. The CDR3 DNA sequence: TGCGCCAGCAGCTTGGGGACCAGGGTGGGCACTGAAGCTTTCTTT. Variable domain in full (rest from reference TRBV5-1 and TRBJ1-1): KAGVTQTPRYLIKTRGQQVTLSCSPISGHRSVSWYQQTPGQGLQFLFEYFSETQRNKGNFPGRFSGRQFSNSRSEMNVSTLELGDSALYLCASSLGTRVGTEAFFGQGTRLTVV.

The CDR3 region has the DNA TGTGCCAGCAGTGGGGGGGCCAATCAGCCCCAGCATTTT. Its translation: CASSGGANQPQHF. The chain joins TRBV6-1 to TRBJ1-5; perhaps TRBD1 as D (6 bases). CDR3 length: 13 amino acids. Looked up from germline, CDR1 is MNHNS and CDR2 is SASEGT. With 4 bases removed from V and 3 bases from J, the gap between germline ends came to 7 bases.

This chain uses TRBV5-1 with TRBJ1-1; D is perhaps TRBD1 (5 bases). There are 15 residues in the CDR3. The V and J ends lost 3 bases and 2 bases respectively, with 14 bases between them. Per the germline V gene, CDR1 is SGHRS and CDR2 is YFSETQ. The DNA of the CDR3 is TGCGCCAGCAGCTCCCTTGGGACGGCCAACACTGAAGCTTTCTTT. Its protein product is CASSSLGTANTEAFF.

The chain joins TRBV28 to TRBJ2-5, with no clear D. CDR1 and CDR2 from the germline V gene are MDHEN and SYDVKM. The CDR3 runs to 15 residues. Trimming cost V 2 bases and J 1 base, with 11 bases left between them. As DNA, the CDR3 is TGTGCCAGCAGTTTAAGAGCTTACTTCCAAGAGACCCAGTACTTC. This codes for CASSLRAYFQETQYF.

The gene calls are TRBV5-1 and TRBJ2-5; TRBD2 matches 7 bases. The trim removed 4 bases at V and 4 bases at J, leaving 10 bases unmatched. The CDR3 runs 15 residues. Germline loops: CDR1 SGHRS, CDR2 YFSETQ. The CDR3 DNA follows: TGCGCCAGCAGCCTGACCCCGACTAGCAGAGAGACCCAGTACTTC. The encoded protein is CASSLTPTSRETQYF.

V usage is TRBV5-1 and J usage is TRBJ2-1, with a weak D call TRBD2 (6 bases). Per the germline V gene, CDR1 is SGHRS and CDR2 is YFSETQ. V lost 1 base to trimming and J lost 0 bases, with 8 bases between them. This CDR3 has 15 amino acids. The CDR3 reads CASSLPRDSYNEQFF. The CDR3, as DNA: TGCGCCAGCAGCTTGCCGCGGGACTCCTACAATGAGCAGTTCTTC.